What follows describes a single T cell receptor (beta chain). The entry originates in a study of blood T cell repertoires in COVID-19. On the study more broadly: Italy, Spain and the United States were the sources of the convalescent and acute COVID-19 samples. PBMCs, B-cell-depleted T cells, or T cells were the source of the cDNA or gDNA that made up the material.

TCRdb's copy holds only in-frame clones and misses some; the assay was immunoSEQ multiplex PCR. The sample lists around 140,000 clones, 85% to 90% occurring once. The CDR3 sequence is 14 residues long. Germline V CDR1 and CDR2: ENHRY, SYGVKD. Between the trimmed V and J ends, which lost 5 bases and 2 bases, there was a span of 10 bases. Input material: peripheral blood. The chain combines TRBV10-3 with TRBJ1-5; D may be TRBD1 (6 bases). This sequence was found in a man aged 18 to 30 with COVID-19, enrolled during active disease. For the CDR3, the DNA is TGTGCCATCAGTCTGGCAGGGGGCAATCAGCCCCAGCATTTT. Protein sequence: CAISLAGGNQPQHF.